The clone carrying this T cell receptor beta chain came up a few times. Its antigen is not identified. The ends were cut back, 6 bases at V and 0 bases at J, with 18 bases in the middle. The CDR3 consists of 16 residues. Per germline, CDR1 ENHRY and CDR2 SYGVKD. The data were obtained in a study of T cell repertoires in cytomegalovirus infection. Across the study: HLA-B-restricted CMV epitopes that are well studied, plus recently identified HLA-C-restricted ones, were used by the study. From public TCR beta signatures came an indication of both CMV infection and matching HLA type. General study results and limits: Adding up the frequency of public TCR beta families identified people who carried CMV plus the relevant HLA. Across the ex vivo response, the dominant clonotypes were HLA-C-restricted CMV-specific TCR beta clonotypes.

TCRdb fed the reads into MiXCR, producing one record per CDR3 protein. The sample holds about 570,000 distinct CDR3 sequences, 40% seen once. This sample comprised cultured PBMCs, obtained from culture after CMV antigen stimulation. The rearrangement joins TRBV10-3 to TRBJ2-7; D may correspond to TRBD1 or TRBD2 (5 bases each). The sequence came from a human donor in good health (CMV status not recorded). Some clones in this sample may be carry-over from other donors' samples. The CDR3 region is CAISRSEGRSSYEQYF. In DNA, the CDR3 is TGTGCCATCAGCCGAAGTGAGGGGCGAAGCTCCTACGAGCAGTACTTC.